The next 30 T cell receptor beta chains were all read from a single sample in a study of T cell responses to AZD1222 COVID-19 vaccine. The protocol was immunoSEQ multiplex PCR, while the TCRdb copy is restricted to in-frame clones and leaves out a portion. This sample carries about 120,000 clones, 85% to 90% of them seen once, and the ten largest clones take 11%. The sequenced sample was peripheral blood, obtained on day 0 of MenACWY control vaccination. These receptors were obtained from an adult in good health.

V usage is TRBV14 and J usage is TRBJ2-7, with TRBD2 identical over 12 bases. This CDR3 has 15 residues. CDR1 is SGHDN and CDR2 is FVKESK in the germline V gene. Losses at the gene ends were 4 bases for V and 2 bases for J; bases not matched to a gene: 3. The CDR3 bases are TGTGCCAGCAGCCCCGGACTAGCGGGAACCTACGAGCAGTACTTC. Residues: CASSPGLAGTYEQYF.

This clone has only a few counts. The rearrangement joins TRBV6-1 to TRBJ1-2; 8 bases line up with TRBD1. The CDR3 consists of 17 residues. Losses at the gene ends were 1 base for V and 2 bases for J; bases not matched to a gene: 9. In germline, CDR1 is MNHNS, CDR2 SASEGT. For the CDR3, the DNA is TGTGCCAGCAGTGAAGTTGGGGTGTCAGGGGGCAACTATGGCTACACCTTC. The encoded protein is CASSEVGVSGGNYGYTF.

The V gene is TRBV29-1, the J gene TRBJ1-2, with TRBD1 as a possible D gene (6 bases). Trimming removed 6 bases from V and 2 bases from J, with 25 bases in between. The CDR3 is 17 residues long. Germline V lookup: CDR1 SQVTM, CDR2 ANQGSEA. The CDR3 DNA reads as TGCAGCGTGGACAACCCTCCAGGGGATTCTTGGAACTATGGCTACACCTTC. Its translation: CSVDNPPGDSWNYGYTF.

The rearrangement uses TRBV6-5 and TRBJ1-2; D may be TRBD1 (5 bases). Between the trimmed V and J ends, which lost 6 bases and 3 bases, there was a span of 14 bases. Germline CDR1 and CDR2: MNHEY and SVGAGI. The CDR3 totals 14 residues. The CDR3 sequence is CASRGGEGYYGYTF. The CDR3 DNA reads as TGTGCCAGCAGGGGGGGGGAAGGGTACTATGGCTACACCTTC.

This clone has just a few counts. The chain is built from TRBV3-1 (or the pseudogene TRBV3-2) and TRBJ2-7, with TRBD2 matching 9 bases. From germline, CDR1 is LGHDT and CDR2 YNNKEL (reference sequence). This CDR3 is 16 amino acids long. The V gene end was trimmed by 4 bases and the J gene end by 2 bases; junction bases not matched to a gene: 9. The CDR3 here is CASSLKRLAGTYEQYF. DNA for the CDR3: TGTGCCAGCAGCCTAAAACGTCTAGCGGGGACCTACGAGCAGTACTTC.

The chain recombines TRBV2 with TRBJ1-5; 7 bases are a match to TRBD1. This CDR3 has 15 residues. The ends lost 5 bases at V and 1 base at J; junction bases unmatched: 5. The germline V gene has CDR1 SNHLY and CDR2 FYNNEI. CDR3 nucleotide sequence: TGTGCCAGCAGTCAACAGGGGACCAGCAATCAGCCCCAGCATTTT. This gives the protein CASSQQGTSNQPQHF. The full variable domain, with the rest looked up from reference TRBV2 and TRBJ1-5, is EPEVTQTPSHQVTQMGQEVILRCVPISNHLYFYWYRQILGQKVEFLVSFYNNEISEKSEIFDDQFSVERPDGSNFTLKIRSTKLEDSAMYFCASSQQGTSNQPQHFGDGTRLSIL.

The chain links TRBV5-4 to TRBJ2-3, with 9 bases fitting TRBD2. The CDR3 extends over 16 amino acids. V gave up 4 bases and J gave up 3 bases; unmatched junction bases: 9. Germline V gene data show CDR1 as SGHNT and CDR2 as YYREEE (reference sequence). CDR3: CASSRGTSGLTDTQYF. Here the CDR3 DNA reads TGTGCCAGCAGCCGAGGCACTAGCGGGCTAACAGATACGCAGTATTTT.

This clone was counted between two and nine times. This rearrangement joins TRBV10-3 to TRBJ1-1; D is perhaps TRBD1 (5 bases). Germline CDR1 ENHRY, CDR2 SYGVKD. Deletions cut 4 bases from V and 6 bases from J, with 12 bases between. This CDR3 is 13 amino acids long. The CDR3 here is CAISGGVGAEAFF. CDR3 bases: TGTGCCATCAGTGGAGGGGTAGGGGCTGAAGCTTTCTTT.

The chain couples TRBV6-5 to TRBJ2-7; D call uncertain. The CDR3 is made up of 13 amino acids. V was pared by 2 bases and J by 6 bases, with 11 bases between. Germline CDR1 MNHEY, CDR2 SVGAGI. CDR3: CASSYPRTGEQYF. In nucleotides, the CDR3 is TGTGCCAGCAGTTACCCCAGGACGGGCGAGCAGTACTTC.

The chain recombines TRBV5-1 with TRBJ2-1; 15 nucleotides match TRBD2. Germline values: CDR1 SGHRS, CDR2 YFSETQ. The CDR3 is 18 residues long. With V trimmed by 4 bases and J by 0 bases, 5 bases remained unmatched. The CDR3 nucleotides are TGCGCCAGCAGCGGGGGACTAGCGGGAGGTCGCTCCTACAATGAGCAGTTCTTC. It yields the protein CASSGGLAGGRSYNEQFF.

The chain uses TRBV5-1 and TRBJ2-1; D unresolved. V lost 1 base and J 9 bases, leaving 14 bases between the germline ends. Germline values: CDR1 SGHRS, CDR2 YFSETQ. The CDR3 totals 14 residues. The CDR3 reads CASSLLVALSEQFF. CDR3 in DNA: TGCGCCAGCAGCTTGCTAGTCGCGTTGAGTGAGCAGTTCTTC.

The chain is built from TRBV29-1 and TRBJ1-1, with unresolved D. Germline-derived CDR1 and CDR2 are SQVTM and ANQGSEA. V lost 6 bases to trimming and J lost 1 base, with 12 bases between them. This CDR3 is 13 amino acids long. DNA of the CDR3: TGCAGCGTACGGGCTTCGGGGAACACTGAAGCTTTCTTT. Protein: CSVRASGNTEAFF.

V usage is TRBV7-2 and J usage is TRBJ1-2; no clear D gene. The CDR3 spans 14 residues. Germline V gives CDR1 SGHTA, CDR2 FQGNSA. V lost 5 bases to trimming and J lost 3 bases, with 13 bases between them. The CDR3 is CASSDRAQHYGYTF. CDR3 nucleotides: TGTGCCAGCAGCGACCGGGCCCAACACTATGGCTACACCTTC.

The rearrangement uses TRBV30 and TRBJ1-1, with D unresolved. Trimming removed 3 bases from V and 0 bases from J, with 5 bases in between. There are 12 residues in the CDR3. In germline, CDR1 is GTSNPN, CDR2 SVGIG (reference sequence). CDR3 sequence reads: CAWRLVNTEAFF. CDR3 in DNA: TGTGCCTGGAGATTGGTGAACACTGAAGCTTTCTTT.

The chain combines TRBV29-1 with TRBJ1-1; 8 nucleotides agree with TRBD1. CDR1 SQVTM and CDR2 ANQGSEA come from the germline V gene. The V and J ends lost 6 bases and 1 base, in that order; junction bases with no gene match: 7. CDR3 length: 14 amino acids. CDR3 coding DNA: TGCAGCGTGATGGGAGACAGGGGGAACACTGAAGCTTTCTTT. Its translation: CSVMGDRGNTEAFF.

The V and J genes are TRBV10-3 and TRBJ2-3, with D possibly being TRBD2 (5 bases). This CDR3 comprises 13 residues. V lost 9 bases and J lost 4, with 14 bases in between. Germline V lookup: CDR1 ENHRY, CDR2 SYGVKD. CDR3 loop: CAILASRADTQYF. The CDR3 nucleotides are TGTGCCATATTGGCTTCGAGGGCAGATACGCAGTATTTT.

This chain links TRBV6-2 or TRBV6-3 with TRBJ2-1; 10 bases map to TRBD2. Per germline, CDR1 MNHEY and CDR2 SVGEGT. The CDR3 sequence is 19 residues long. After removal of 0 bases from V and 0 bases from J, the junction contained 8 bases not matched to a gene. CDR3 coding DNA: TGTGCCAGCAGTTACTCGATCCCCCCTAGCGGGAGCTCCTACAATGAGCAGTTCTTC. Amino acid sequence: CASSYSIPPSGSSYNEQFF.

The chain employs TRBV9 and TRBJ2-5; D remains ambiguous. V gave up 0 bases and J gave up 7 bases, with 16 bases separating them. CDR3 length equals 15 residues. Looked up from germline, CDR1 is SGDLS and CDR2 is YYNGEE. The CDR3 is CASSVGGIEVGTQYF. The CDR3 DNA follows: TGTGCCAGCAGCGTAGGTGGCATTGAGGTGGGGACCCAGTACTTC.

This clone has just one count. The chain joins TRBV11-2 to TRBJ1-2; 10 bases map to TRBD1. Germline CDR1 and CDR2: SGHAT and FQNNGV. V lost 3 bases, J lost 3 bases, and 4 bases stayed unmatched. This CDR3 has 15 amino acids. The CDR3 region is CASSFDRGLDYGYTF. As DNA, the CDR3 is TGTGCCAGCAGCTTCGACAGGGGGCTTGACTATGGCTACACCTTC. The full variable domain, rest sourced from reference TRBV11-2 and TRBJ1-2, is EAGVAQSPRYKIIEKRQSVAFWCNPISGHATLYWYQQILGQGPKLLIQFQNNGVVDDSQLPKDRFSAERLKGVDSTLKIQPAKLEDSAVYLCASSFDRGLDYGYTFGSGTRLTVV.

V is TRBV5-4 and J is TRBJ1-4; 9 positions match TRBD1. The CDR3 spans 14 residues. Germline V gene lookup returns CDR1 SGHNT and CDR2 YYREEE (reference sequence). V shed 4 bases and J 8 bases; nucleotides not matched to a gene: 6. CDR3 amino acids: CASSIQGAGEKLFF. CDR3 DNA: TGTGCCAGCAGCATACAGGGGGCTGGGGAAAAACTGTTTTTT.

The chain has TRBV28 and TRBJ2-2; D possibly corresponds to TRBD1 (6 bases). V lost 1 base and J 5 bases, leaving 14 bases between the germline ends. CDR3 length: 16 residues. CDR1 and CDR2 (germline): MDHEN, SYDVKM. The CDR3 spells CASSLSKTGWTGELFF. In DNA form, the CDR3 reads TGTGCCAGCAGTTTATCCAAAACAGGGTGGACCGGGGAGCTGTTTTTT.

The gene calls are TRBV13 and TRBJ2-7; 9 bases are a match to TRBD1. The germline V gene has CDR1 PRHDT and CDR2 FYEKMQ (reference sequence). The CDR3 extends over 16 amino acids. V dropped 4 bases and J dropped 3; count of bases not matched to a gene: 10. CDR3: CASSSPGGTGIYEQYF. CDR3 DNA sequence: TGTGCCAGCAGCTCACCTGGGGGGACAGGGATCTACGAGCAGTACTTC.

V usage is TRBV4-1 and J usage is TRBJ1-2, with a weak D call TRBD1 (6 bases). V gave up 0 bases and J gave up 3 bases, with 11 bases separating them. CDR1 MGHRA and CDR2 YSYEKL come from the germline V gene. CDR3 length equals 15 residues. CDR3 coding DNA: TGCGCCAGCAGCCAAGAACGGGGGGCTGACTATGGCTACACCTTC. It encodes CASSQERGADYGYTF.

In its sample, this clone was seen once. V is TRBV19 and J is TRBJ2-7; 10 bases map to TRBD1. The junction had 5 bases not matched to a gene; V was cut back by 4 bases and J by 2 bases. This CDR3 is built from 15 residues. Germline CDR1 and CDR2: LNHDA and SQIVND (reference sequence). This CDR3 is CASSSPGTGAYEQYF. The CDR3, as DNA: TGTGCCAGTAGTAGTCCCGGGACAGGGGCCTACGAGCAGTACTTC.

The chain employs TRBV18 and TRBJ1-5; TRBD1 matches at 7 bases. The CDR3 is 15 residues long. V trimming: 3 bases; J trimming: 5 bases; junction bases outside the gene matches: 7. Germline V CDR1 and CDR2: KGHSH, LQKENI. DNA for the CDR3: TGTGCCAGCTCACCCGCGACAGGGTTAGATCAGCCCCAGCATTTT. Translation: CASSPATGLDQPQHF.

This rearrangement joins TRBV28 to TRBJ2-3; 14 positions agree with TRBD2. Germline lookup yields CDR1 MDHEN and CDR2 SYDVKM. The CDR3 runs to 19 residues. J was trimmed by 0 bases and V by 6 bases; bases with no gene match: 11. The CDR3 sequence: CASSGLAGGGSGSTDTQYF. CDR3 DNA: TGTGCCAGCAGCGGACTAGCGGGAGGAGGATCGGGTAGCACAGATACGCAGTATTTT.

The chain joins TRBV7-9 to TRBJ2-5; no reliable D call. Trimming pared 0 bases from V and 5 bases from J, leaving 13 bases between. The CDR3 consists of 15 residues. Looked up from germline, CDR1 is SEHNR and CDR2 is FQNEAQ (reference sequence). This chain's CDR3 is CASSLALLGLETQYF. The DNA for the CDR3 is TGTGCCAGCAGCTTAGCGCTTCTGGGTTTGGAGACCCAGTACTTC.

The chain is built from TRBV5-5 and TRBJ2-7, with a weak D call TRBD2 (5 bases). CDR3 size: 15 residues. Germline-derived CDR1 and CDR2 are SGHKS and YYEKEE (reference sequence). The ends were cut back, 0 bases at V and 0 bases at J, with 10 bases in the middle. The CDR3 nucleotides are TGTGCCAGCAGCTTGGCGCGGGTAATCTCCTACGAGCAGTACTTC. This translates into CASSLARVISYEQYF.

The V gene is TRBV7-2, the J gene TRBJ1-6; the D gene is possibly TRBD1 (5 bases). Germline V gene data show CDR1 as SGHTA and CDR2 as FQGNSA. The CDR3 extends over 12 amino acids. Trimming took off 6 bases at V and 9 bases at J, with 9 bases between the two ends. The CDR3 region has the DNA TGTGCCAGCAGGGGGGGTAGTTCACCCCTCCACTTT. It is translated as CASRGGSSPLHF.

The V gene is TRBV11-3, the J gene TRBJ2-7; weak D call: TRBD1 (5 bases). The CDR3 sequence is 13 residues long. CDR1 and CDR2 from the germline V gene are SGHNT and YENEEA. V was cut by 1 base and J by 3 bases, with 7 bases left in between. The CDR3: CASSLGRDYEQYF. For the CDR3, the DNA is TGTGCCAGCAGCTTAGGCAGGGACTACGAGCAGTACTTC.